One sample yielded the 5 T cell receptor beta chains listed below, sequenced in a study of blood T cell repertoires in COVID-19 (TCRdb year 2020). Libraries were built with the immunoSEQ multiplex PCR assay. The immuneACCESS repertoire file appears here via TCRdb, limited to in-frame rearrangements. These files lack a portion of the clones; in checked studies, under half of the deficit traces to unresolved V genes, and the cause of the others is not known. The sample includes roughly 180,000 clones, with roughly 80% observed a single time. Clones ranked in the top ten supply roughly 6% of the sample. Sequencing was carried out using PBMCs or T cells enriched from blood (not recorded which). These receptors were obtained from a middle-aged woman with acute COVID-19.

The chain uses TRBV10-2 and TRBJ2-5; D might be TRBD2 (7 bases). The CDR3 runs 16 residues. Trimming took 0 bases from V and 2 from J, leaving 13 bases between them. Per the germline V gene, CDR1 is WSHSY and CDR2 is SAAADI. The CDR3 here is CASSESRGRGQETQYF. CDR3 DNA sequence: TGCGCCAGCAGTGAGTCCCGAGGGAGGGGGCAAGAGACCCAGTACTTC.

The rearrangement links TRBV4-1 to TRBJ1-2, with a tentative D call TRBD1 (6 bases). V was shortened by 4 bases and J by 1 base, with 13 bases between the two germline ends. Per the germline V gene, CDR1 is MGHRA and CDR2 is YSYEKL. The CDR3 consists of 15 residues. CDR3 DNA sequence: TGCGCCAGCAGCCCCTCCGGACAGCTTAACTATGGCTACACCTTC. This codes for CASSPSGQLNYGYTF.

This clone was detected only once. This chain uses TRBV5-1 with TRBJ1-5; TRBD1 aligns across 8 bases. The CDR3 totals 15 residues. The germline CDR1 and CDR2 sequences are SGHRS and YFSETQ. Trimming took 4 bases from V and 6 from J; bases not matched to a gene: 9. CDR3 region: CASSEQGAYGQPQHF. CDR3 coding DNA: TGCGCCAGCAGCGAGCAGGGGGCGTATGGTCAGCCCCAGCATTTT.

In this sample, this clone turned up once. As DNA, the CDR3 is TGTGCCACCAGCAGAGAATTAGCGGGTGGGACCACAGATACGCAGTATTTT. It codes for CATSRELAGGTTDTQYF. The V gene is TRBV15, the J gene TRBJ2-3; 7 nucleotides align to TRBD2. Looked up from germline, CDR1 is LNHNV and CDR2 is YYDKDF (reference sequence). The J segment lost 2 bases and the V segment lost 0 bases, leaving 8 bases of the junction unmatched. This CDR3 spans 17 amino acids.

In this sample, this clone turned up once. V gene TRBV2 combines with J gene TRBJ1-1, with no clear D. The CDR3 extends over 13 amino acids. V was shortened by 3 bases and J by 1 base, with 6 bases between the two germline ends. Germline-derived CDR1 and CDR2 are SNHLY and FYNNEI. CDR3 nucleotide sequence: TGTGCCAGCAGTGATAGAGAGAACACTGAAGCTTTCTTT. Amino acid sequence: CASSDRENTEAFF.